This T cell receptor (beta chain) was observed in a study of cytomegalovirus exposure and HLA in healthy donors. General observations from the study: Within a later analysis, the majority of CMV-associated TCR beta chains appeared HLA-restricted. A later analysis linked a missense variant in DCLRE1C to the trimming of TCR beta V and J genes. In vitro work confirmed that three CMV-associated chains recognize CMV antigens. TCR beta V segments were, for the most part, productive about 87% or about 30% of the time in an earlier analysis.

Note on this clone: As yet, its antigen is unknown.

The germline CDR1 and CDR2 sequences are MNHNS and SASEGT. The CDR3 has 13 residues. V lost 2 bases to trimming and J lost 4 bases, with 3 bases between them. PCR was performed using 60 Vbeta and 13 Jbeta primers. The repertoire was sequenced with immunoSEQ multiplex PCR; TCRdb's copy has only in-frame clones and lacks some. Of approximately 140,000 clones detected, approximately 82% appear once; the ten largest clones hold 3.3%. The V call is TRBV6-1, the J call TRBJ1-6; D is undetermined. This TCR was recovered from a man aged 35 to 55 in good health and CMV-seronegative. The sequenced material came from PBMCs. The CDR3 protein is CASSELYNSPLHF. The CDR3 DNA is TGTGCCAGCAGTGAACTGTATAATTCACCCCTCCACTTT.